This T cell receptor (beta chain) was identified during a study of shared clonotypes between healthy human individuals. Germline lookup yields CDR1 MGHRA and CDR2 YSYEKL. This CDR3 spans 14 amino acids. Trimming shortened V by 6 bases and J by 5 bases, and 11 bases separated the two germline ends. All donors qualified as healthy HIV-negative adults and had experienced no recent acute infections or vaccinations. Assay: immunoSEQ multiplex PCR; the TCRdb copy retains only in-frame clones and omits some. The repertoire holds 520,000 or so clones, approximately 79% seen once, with over 10% in the top ten.

The chain has TRBV4-1 and TRBJ1-6; D is undetermined. The TCR was taken from a woman in her thirties or forties in good health. Some clones in this sample may be carry-over from other donors' samples. Sample: PBMCs. DNA of the CDR3: TGCGCCAGCAGAACCGGGAGGGATAATTCACCCCTCCACTTT. Translation gives CASRTGRDNSPLHF.